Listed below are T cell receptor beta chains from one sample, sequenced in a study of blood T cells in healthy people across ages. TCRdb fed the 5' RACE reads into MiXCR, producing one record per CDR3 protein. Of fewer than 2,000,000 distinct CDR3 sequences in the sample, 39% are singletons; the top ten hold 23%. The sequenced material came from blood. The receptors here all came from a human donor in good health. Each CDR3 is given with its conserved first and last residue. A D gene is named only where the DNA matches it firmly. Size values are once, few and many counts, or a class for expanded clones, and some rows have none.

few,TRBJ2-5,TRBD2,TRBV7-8,TGTGCCAGCAGCTTAGCATGGGCGGGGGGGCCTCAAGAGACCCAGTACTTC,CASSLAWAGGPQETQYF
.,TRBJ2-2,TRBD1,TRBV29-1,TGCAGCGTTGACACAGGGGGCGGCACCGGGGAGCGGTTTTTT,CSVDTGGGTGERFF
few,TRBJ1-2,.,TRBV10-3,TGTGCCATCAGTGATCACCTGGCGGGGGGGGGAGTCGGATGCTACACCTTC,CAISDHLAGGGVGCYTF
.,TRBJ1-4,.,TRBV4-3,TGCGCCAGCAGCCAAGATACTATTTCCGACTCCGAAGGGGAAAAACTGTTTTTT,CASSQDTISDSEGEKLFF
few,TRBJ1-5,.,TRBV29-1,TGCAGCGTTTCGTTGGATAGCAATCAGCCCCAGCATTTT,CSVSLDSNQPQHF
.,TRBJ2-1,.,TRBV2,TGTGCCAGCAGTGTGTTTGAAGTGGGTGAGCAGTTCTTC,CASSVFEVGEQFF
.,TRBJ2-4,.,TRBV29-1,TGCAGGAGCTCAGAAACCCTAGCCAAAAACATTCAGTACTTC,CRSSETLAKNIQYF
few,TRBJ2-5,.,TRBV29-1,TGCAGCGTTGACGAAAGGGGCCTCGACGAAACAATTCTACAAGAGACCCAGTACTTC,CSVDERGLDETILQETQYF
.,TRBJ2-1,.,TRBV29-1,TGCAGCGTTAATTACAATGAGCAGTTCTTC,CSVNYNEQFF
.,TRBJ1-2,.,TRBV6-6,TGTGCCAGCAGGTACACAGGCTATTATGGCTACACCTTC,CASRYTGYYGYTF
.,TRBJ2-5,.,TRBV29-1,TGCAGCCTTGCTGAGTCAGGGCGTGGGACCCAGTACTTC,CSLAESGRGTQYF
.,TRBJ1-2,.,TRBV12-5,TGTGCTAGTGGTTTAACTCCCCTCCATTTTCGATCTAACGGCTACACCTTC,CASGLTPLHFRSNGYTF
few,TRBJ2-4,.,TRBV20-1,TGCAGTGCTAGACCTGGTCGGAACATTCAGTACTTC,CSARPGRNIQYF
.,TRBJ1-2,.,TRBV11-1,TGTGCCAGCAGCTTAAACGACATCTATGGCTACACCTTC,CASSLNDIYGYTF
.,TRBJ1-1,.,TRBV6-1,TGTGCCAGCTTCCGCGGGCAGTATTCCACTGAAGCTTTCTTT,CASFRGQYSTEAFF
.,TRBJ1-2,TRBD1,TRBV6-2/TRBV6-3,TGTGCCAGCAGTCCCGGGACAGGGGCCATCGAGAACTATGGCTACACCTTC,CASSPGTGAIENYGYTF
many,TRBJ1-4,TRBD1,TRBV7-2,TGTGCCAGCAGCTTAACAGGGGGCAATGAAAAACTGTTTTTT,CASSLTGGNEKLFF
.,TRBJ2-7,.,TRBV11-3,TGTGCCAGCAGCCCGAACAGGGTTGGCTACGAGCAGTACTTC,CASSPNRVGYEQYF
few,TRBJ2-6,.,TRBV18,TGTGCCAGCTCCCCCGCGACAGGTATTTCTGGGGCCAACGTCCTGACTTTC,CASSPATGISGANVLTF
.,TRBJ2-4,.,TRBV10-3,TGTGCCATCGGCGGGACGGGAAACATTCAGTACTTC,CAIGGTGNIQYF
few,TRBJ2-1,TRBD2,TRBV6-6,TGTGCCAGCAGTCCGAGGACTAGCGGGGGGACGAGCTCCTACAATGAGCAGTTCTTC,CASSPRTSGGTSSYNEQFF
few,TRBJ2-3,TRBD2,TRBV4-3,TGCGCCAGCAGCCAAGAACTAGCGGGGGGGCAAAGTGTAGATACGCAGTATTTT,CASSQELAGGQSVDTQYF
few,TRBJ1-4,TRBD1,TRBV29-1,TGCAGCGTTGAGGATACAGGGGGCGCGGAAAAACGGTTTTTT,CSVEDTGGAEKRFF
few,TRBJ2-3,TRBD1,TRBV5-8,TGTGCCAGCAGCTATCGGACAGGGAGCACAGATACGCAGTATTTT,CASSYRTGSTDTQYF
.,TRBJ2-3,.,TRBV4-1,TGCGCCAGCAGCCAGGAATCTCCGGGGTCGGGGGCCGCAGATACGCAGTATTTT,CASSQESPGSGAADTQYF
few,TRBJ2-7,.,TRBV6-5,TGTGCCAGCAGAAAAAACAGGGAGGATGGCTACGAGCAGTACTTC,CASRKNREDGYEQYF
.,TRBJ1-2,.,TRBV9,TGTGCCAGCAGCCTAGGGGATGTTGGTGGCTACACCTTC,CASSLGDVGGYTF
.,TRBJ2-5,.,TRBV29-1,TGCAGCGTTCTGCATCAGGAGACCCAGTACTTC,CSVLHQETQYF
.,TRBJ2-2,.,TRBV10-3,TGTGCCATCAGGGCGACCGAAAACACCGGGGAGCTGTTTTTT,CAIRATENTGELFF
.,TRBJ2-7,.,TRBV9,TGTGCCGGCAGCGTAGCTGGAGAGGGGTTTCAATCCTACGAGCAGTACTTC,CAGSVAGEGFQSYEQYF
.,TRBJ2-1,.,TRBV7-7,TGTGCTAGCAGCACAGAGGGGGCCTACAATGAGCAGTTCTTC,CASSTEGAYNEQFF
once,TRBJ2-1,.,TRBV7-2,TGTGCCAGCAGCCATCGACAGGTTAATGAGCAGTTCTTC,CASSHRQVNEQFF
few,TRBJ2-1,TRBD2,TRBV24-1,TGTGCCACCAACTCCGGGACTAGCGAATACTACAATGAGCAGTTCTTC,CATNSGTSEYYNEQFF